Sequencing of this TCR beta chain was carried out in a study of PD-L1 blockade in urothelial cancer. Turning to the study itself: When blood samples were assessed, the median T cell count was some 150,000.

Germline V gene sequence: CDR1 SGHTA, CDR2 FQGNSA. V trimming: 2 bases; J trimming: 1 base; junction bases outside the gene matches: 1. This CDR3 has 15 amino acids. Method: immunoSEQ multiplex PCR; TCRdb's copy keeps in-frame clones and lacks some. Of roughly 50,000 clones listed, 87% are singletons. Time point of the sample: pretreatment peripheral blood. Each individual provided 1 to 8 samples (taken pretreatment and on-treatment). The sequence was collected from a woman aged 60-75 years with urothelial cancer. The chain carries TRBV7-2 and TRBJ2-7, with 11 bases aligning to TRBD2. Sample: PBMCs, taken around atezolizumab (anti-PD-L1) treatment. CDR3 region: CASSLWTSGSYEQYF. For the CDR3, the DNA is TGTGCCAGCAGCTTATGGACTAGCGGGTCCTACGAGCAGTACTTC.